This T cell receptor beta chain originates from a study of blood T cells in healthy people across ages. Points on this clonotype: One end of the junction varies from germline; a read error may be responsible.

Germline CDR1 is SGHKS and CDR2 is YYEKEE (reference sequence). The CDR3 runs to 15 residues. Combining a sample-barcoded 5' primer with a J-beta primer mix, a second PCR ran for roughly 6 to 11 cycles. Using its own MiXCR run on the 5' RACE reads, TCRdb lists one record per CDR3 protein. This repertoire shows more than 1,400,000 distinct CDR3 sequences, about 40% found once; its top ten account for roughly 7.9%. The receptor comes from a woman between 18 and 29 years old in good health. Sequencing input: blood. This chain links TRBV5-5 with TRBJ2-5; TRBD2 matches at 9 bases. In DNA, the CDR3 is TGTGCTAGCAGCCTAACTAGCGGGTGGCAGGGAGGGCAGTACTTC. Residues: CASSLTSGWQGGQYF.